What follows are 26 T cell receptor beta chains derived from one specimen sequenced in a study of OX40 agonist ivuxolimab in advanced cancers. Clones were sequenced by immunoSEQ multiplex PCR, and TCRdb holds only the in-frame ones, with some missing. The sample holds 70,000 or so clones; 87% are singletons and the top ten take around 2%. The sequencing here drew on CD4+ or CD8+ T cells sorted from blood, taken in a trial of the OX40 agonist ivuxolimab. These receptor sequences come from an adult with an advanced solid tumor such as melanoma, head and neck, liver or kidney cancer.

This clone is medium-sized in the sample. The chain is built from TRBV10-3 and TRBJ1-2; D gene uncertain. Germline V CDR1 and CDR2: ENHRY, SYGVKD. The CDR3 sequence is 16 residues long. The V end lost 3 bases, the J end lost 0 bases, and 14 bases lay between the germline ends. This CDR3 is CAISDPWSRSNYGYTF. CDR3 bases: TGTGCCATCAGTGACCCTTGGTCCAGGTCTAACTATGGCTACACCTTC.

The genes are TRBV11-2 and TRBJ1-3, with 7 bases lining up with TRBD1. CDR1 is SGHAT, CDR2 FQNNGV, per germline. V dropped 1 base and J dropped 3; count of bases not matched to a gene: 9. The CDR3 consists of 17 residues. The CDR3 loop is CASSLGEGASFGNTIYF. In DNA, the CDR3 is TGTGCCAGCAGCTTAGGGGAGGGGGCTTCGTTTGGAAACACCATATATTTT.

The chain carries TRBV30 and TRBJ2-7; TRBD2 is a possible D gene (6 bases). The CDR3 is made up of 14 amino acids. V was pared by 0 bases and J by 2 bases, with 11 bases between. Germline lookup yields CDR1 GTSNPN and CDR2 SVGIG (reference sequence). CDR3: CAWSVPGETYEQYF. The CDR3 DNA is TGTGCCTGGAGTGTACCGGGGGAAACCTACGAGCAGTACTTC.

As regards this clone: The sample has other DNA sequences that encode this CDR3 too. The chain couples TRBV30 to TRBJ1-5; 10 positions agree with TRBD1. V shed 4 bases and J 5 bases; nucleotides not matched to a gene: 17. There are 18 residues in the CDR3. The germline V gene encodes CDR1 GTSNPN and CDR2 SVGIG (reference sequence). In nucleotides, the CDR3 is TGTGCCTGGACGGGACAGGGGTGGATGGGGAAAGCTGATCAGCCCCAGCATTTT. This translates into CAWTGQGWMGKADQPQHF.

The V call is TRBV5-5, the J call TRBJ1-2; the match to TRBD1 covers 11 bases. This CDR3 is built from 14 residues. J was trimmed by 8 bases and V by 4 bases; bases with no gene match: 7. CDR1 is SGHKS and CDR2 is YYEKEE in the germline V gene (reference sequence). Here the CDR3 reads CASSLRDRGDGYTF. CDR3 DNA sequence: TGTGCCAGCAGCCTCCGGGACAGGGGGGACGGCTACACCTTC.

The chain has TRBV6-4 and TRBJ2-2; D might be TRBD2 (5 bases). Germline V lookup: CDR1 MRHNA, CDR2 SNTAGT. The CDR3 consists of 14 residues. V dropped 2 bases and J dropped 2 bases, with 6 bases sitting between them. The CDR3 region has the DNA TGTGCCAGCAGTGACCCGGGAAACACCGGGGAGCTGTTTTTT. It encodes CASSDPGNTGELFF.

The chain uses TRBV18 and TRBJ2-2; D not certain. Germline V lookup: CDR1 KGHSH, CDR2 LQKENI. This CDR3 has 14 residues. Trimming pared 6 bases from V and 4 bases from J, leaving 12 bases between. The CDR3 reads CASSPLLPTGELFF. The CDR3 nucleotides are TGTGCCAGCTCCCCGCTTTTGCCCACCGGGGAGCTGTTTTTT.

The chain couples TRBV5-1 to TRBJ1-2; D may be TRBD1 (5 bases). Germline CDR1 and CDR2: SGHRS and YFSETQ. V was cut by 4 bases and J by 4 bases, with 14 bases left in between. The CDR3 has 14 amino acids. In nucleotides, the CDR3 is TGCGCCAGCAGCCACGGGACGCAAACCTATGGCTACACCTTC. Its protein product is CASSHGTQTYGYTF.

The genes are TRBV28 and TRBJ2-5; TRBD1 is a possible D gene (5 bases). CDR3 length: 13 amino acids. Germline V gene sequence: CDR1 MDHEN, CDR2 SYDVKM. V gave up 6 bases and J gave up 2 bases, with 10 bases separating them. CDR3: CASSRQIQETQYF. The CDR3 nucleotides read TGTGCCAGCAGCCGACAGATTCAAGAGACCCAGTACTTC.

This clone was seen just once. The V gene is TRBV30, the J gene TRBJ2-2, with 13 bases lining up with TRBD2. V gave up 3 bases and J gave up 8 bases; unmatched junction bases: 3. Per the germline V gene, CDR1 is GTSNPN and CDR2 is SVGIG (reference sequence). CDR3 length: 14 amino acids. The CDR3 DNA reads TGTGCCTGGAGATGGACTAGCGGGAGAGGGGAGCTGTTTTTT. Translating gives CAWRWTSGRGELFF.

The rearrangement joins TRBV4-1 to TRBJ1-1, with a possible D match to TRBD1 (5 bases). The V gene's germline CDR1 is MGHRA and CDR2 YSYEKL. Trimming took 2 bases from V and 11 from J, leaving 12 bases between them. This CDR3 contains 12 residues. For the CDR3, the DNA is TGCGCCAGCAGCCAACGGCAGGGTGGCGCTTTCTTT. Its translation: CASSQRQGGAFF.

The chain is built from TRBV9 and TRBJ2-1; 8 bases map to TRBD2. In germline, CDR1 is SGDLS, CDR2 YYNGEE. Trimming removed 3 bases from V and 5 bases from J; junction bases left unmatched: 10. The CDR3 is made up of 16 amino acids. The chain's CDR3 is CASSGPLAGIHNEQFF. CDR3 DNA sequence: TGTGCCAGCAGCGGCCCCTTAGCGGGGATTCACAATGAGCAGTTCTTC.

This clone was detected once. The chain recombines TRBV9 with TRBJ1-2; 8 nucleotides align to TRBD1. The germline gives CDR1 SGDLS, CDR2 YYNGEE. The CDR3 length is 16 residues. The J segment lost 4 bases and the V segment lost 0 bases, leaving 8 bases of the junction unmatched. The CDR3 DNA reads TGTGCCAGCAGCGTAGCGTGGCAGGGGGCCGTCTATGGCTACACCTTC. This encodes CASSVAWQGAVYGYTF.

The V call is TRBV15, the J call TRBJ1-2, with D perhaps TRBD1 (6 bases). In germline, CDR1 is LNHNV, CDR2 YYDKDF (reference sequence). The V gene lost 1 base and the J gene lost 7 bases, with 19 bases spanning the gap. The CDR3 runs 16 residues. CDR3 sequence (DNA): TGTGCCACCAGCAGAGGGGAGGGGTGGGGGCGCGGTGGCTACACCTTC. Amino acid sequence: CATSRGEGWGRGGYTF.

CDR3 nucleotides: TGTGCCAGCAGTTACACAGGGGGTTTCGAAAAACTGTTTTTT. Translation: CASSYTGGFEKLFF. J is TRBJ1-4 and V is TRBV27; 8 bases are shared with TRBD1. V shed 4 bases, J shed 8 bases, and the junction held 6 bases outside the gene matches. CDR1 and CDR2 (germline): MNHEY, SMNVEV (reference sequence). The CDR3 contains 14 residues.

CDR3 in amino acids: CASSTTDRVDNSPLHF. The CDR3 DNA sequence: TGTGCCAGTAGTACCACGGACCGTGTGGATAATTCACCCCTCCACTTT. The chain recombines TRBV19 with TRBJ1-6; unclear D gene. Germline CDR1 reads LNHDA; CDR2 reads SQIVND (reference sequence). The CDR3 covers 16 residues. V was pared by 4 bases and J by 5 bases, with 15 bases between.

This clone was observed once. The V gene is TRBV28, the J gene TRBJ2-7; D is unresolved. Germline loops: CDR1 MDHEN, CDR2 SYDVKM. The CDR3 is made up of 15 amino acids. With 3 bases removed from V and 2 bases from J, the gap between germline ends came to 14 bases. The CDR3 reads CASSFRGVVPYEQYF. The CDR3 DNA sequence: TGTGCCAGCAGTTTTCGTGGGGTCGTTCCCTACGAGCAGTACTTC.

With regard to this clone: The identical CDR3 is also encoded by other nucleotide sequences in the sample. The rearrangement joins TRBV18 to TRBJ2-5; D perhaps matches TRBD2 (5 bases). The germline V gene encodes CDR1 KGHSH and CDR2 LQKENI. CDR3 length equals 14 residues. V shed 3 bases and J shed 5 bases, with 13 bases lying between them. For the CDR3, the DNA is TGTGCCAGCTCACCCCCCCCGGGCGGGGAGACCCAGTACTTC. Translated, it gives CASSPPPGGETQYF. Variable domain in full (rest from reference TRBV18 and TRBJ2-5): NAGVMQNPRHLVRRRGQEARLRCSPMKGHSHVYWYRQLPEEGLKFMVYLQKENIIDESGMPKERFSAEFPKEGPSILRIQQVVRGDSAAYFCASSPPPGGETQYFGPGTRLLVL.

V gene TRBV10-3 combines with J gene TRBJ1-3; 8 bases line up with TRBD1. With 6 bases clipped from V and 4 bases from J, the junction kept 2 bases outside the gene matches. The CDR3 is made up of 13 amino acids. CDR1 is ENHRY, CDR2 SYGVKD, per germline. The CDR3 protein is CAIRTGEGNTIYF. CDR3 sequence (DNA): TGTGCCATCAGGACAGGGGAAGGAAACACCATATATTTT.

This clone turned up a few times. The V gene is TRBV28, the J gene TRBJ1-2; 8 bases are a match to TRBD1. J gave up 0 bases and V 8 bases, and 17 bases lay outside the gene matches. This CDR3 has 18 residues. Germline V gene lookup returns CDR1 MDHEN and CDR2 SYDVKM. This CDR3 is CASGTREGQVNANYGYTF. The CDR3 nucleotides are TGTGCCAGCGGGACGAGGGAGGGACAGGTTAATGCTAACTATGGCTACACCTTC.

V gene TRBV6-1 combines with J gene TRBJ2-5; 9 nucleotides match TRBD1. CDR3 length: 13 amino acids. The germline V gene has CDR1 MNHNS and CDR2 SASEGT. The ends lost 6 bases at V and 5 bases at J; junction bases unmatched: 4. The CDR3 spells CASSGQGRETQYF. CDR3 in DNA: TGTGCCAGCAGCGGACAGGGGAGGGAGACCCAGTACTTC.

The CDR3 reads CATLAGGSNEQFF. The CDR3, as DNA: TGTGCCACCCTAGCGGGGGGGAGCAATGAGCAGTTCTTC. The chain couples TRBV7-2 to TRBJ2-1; 12 bases map to TRBD2. The ends lost 10 bases at V and 6 bases at J; junction bases unmatched: 4. The CDR3 consists of 13 residues. Germline lookup yields CDR1 SGHTA and CDR2 FQGNSA. Variable domain in full (rest from reference TRBV7-2 and TRBJ2-1): GAGVSQSPSNKVTEKGKDVELRCDPISGHTALYWYRQSLGQGLEFLIYFQGNSAPDKSGLPSDRFSAERTGGSVSTLTIQRTQQEDSAVYLCATLAGGSNEQFFGPGTRLTVL.

The rearrangement links TRBV7-9 to TRBJ2-5; 9 bases align to TRBD2. The trim removed 3 bases at V and 4 bases at J, leaving 3 bases unmatched. This CDR3 comprises 14 residues. Germline V gene lookup returns CDR1 SEHNR and CDR2 FQNEAQ (reference sequence). CDR3 nucleotide sequence: TGTGCCAGCAGCTTCGCTAGCGGGGCAGAGACCCAGTACTTC. Its protein product is CASSFASGAETQYF.

The chain uses TRBV5-4 and TRBJ2-7; 7 nucleotides agree with TRBD1. V was clipped by 4 bases and J by 0 bases; unmatched bases: 1. Looked up from germline, CDR1 is SGHNT and CDR2 is YYREEE (reference sequence). This CDR3 spans 13 amino acids. The CDR3 protein is CASSGDSSYEQYF. CDR3 coding DNA: TGTGCCAGCAGCGGGGACAGCTCCTACGAGCAGTACTTC.

V gene TRBV6-5 combines with J gene TRBJ2-7; D is perhaps TRBD2 (6 bases). CDR1 MNHEY and CDR2 SVGAGI come from the germline V gene. CDR3 size: 13 residues. The V end was cut by 5 bases, the J end by 3 bases, with 11 bases between. The CDR3 spells CASSRRDFYEQYF. DNA for the CDR3: TGTGCCAGCAGTCGCAGGGACTTCTACGAGCAGTACTTC.

V is TRBV28 and J is TRBJ2-5; TRBD2 might be the D (6 bases). The germline CDR1 and CDR2 sequences are MDHEN and SYDVKM. The CDR3 loop spans 15 amino acids. Trimming took off 3 bases at V and 5 bases at J, with 16 bases between the two ends. CDR3 bases: TGTGCCAGCAGTTTCAGTGAGTTCAGCGGGGAGACCCAGTACTTC. Translation: CASSFSEFSGETQYF.